The present entry profiles one T cell receptor (beta chain) with its context. Its matching antigen is unknown. The sample comes from a study of T cells in localized non-small cell lung cancer. TCRdb's table, derived via immunoSEQ multiplex PCR, lists solely in-frame clones and lacks some. Seen here are almost 40,000 clones, more than 75% observed once, and the top ten hold under 45%. Study-wide results and caveats: Longer overall survival was seen with higher T cell density measured in blood. For the top 100 tumor clones, a median approximately 61 also appeared in adjacent lung.

Germline V gene lookup returns CDR1 SGHTA and CDR2 FQGTGA. Trimming cost V 0 bases and J 2 bases, with 10 bases left between them. CDR3 length: 16 residues. The V call is TRBV7-3, the J call TRBJ2-2; D not resolved. The TCR was taken from a woman aged 40 to 75 with stage II squamous cell lung carcinoma. Here the sequenced sample was PBMCs, taken before any cancer treatment. In DNA, the CDR3 is TGTGCCAGCAGCTTAACATTGGGCAGAAACACCGGGGAGCTGTTTTTT. This encodes CASSLTLGRNTGELFF.